Described below is a single T cell receptor (beta chain) sequence and its context. The entry originates in a study of T cell changes during pregnancy in multiple sclerosis. Assay used: immunoSEQ multiplex PCR; TCRdb lists only in-frame clones, some missing. The repertoire holds around 75,000 clones, with 91% as singletons. V dropped 4 bases and J dropped 1; count of bases not matched to a gene: 6. Germline CDR1 and CDR2: MNHEY and SVGAGI. The CDR3 runs 15 residues. The sample here was CD4+ T cells from peripheral blood mononuclear cells, taken in the third trimester of pregnancy. The chain joins TRBV6-5 to TRBJ1-2, with 7 bases aligning to TRBD1. The source is a female donor in good health, enrolled as a control in a pregnancy study. CDR3 nucleotide sequence: TGTGCCAGCAGTTCTCCGGGACAGAATAACTATGGCTACACCTTC. This gives the protein CASSSPGQNNYGYTF.